This T cell receptor beta chain is from a study of blood T cells in healthy people across ages (dated by TCRdb to the mid-2010s). Regarding the research as a whole: Template switching captured roughly one uniquely barcoded TCR beta cDNA molecule per two T cells in model experiments. Using deep sequencing normalized with unique cDNA molecular identifiers, the study measured how TCR beta repertoire diversity changes with age. The donors were split into four age groups: young (average around 15 years), middle-aged (more than 35), aged (more than 60) and long-lived (over 80). To avoid experimental bias, donors of different ages were distributed randomly across sequencing lanes. The study analyzed two additional independent replicas of 1 million unique cDNA reads from the same blood draw for two donors, one aged 18 to 29 and one aged 80 or older.

For this clonotype: Its target antigen remains unknown. There are no base qualities to consult, and no much larger clone falls within one base.

The library was obtained by 5' RACE. The reads were generated on an Illumina HiSeq 2500. A second PCR of 7 to 11 cycles was performed with a sample-barcoded 5' primer and a J-beta primer mix. Each TCR beta cDNA molecule received a unique molecular identifier from a template-switch 5' adaptor carrying 12 random nucleotides. At least 2.5 million CDR3-containing paired-end reads were obtained from each sample. All of the RNA was converted into first-strand cDNA using the Mint cDNA synthesis kit, with a TRBC-specific oligonucleotide serving as the primer. All cDNA was treated with uracil-DNA glycosylase and then went through a first 18-cycle PCR with the universal primers M1SS and BC2_uni_R. In the original analysis: Each sample was normalized by randomly selecting 1 million high-quality reads, each carrying a distinct molecular identifier. Instead of being binned into consensus sequences, reads with shared molecular identifiers were discarded. MiTCR, set to a Q25 quality threshold and the strictest error-elimination algorithm, was used for CDR3 identification, clonotype clustering and error correction. Lower-bound total TCR beta diversity was estimated with a nonparametric unseen species model using Euler transformation. In-frame beta chains were kept once TCRdb had trimmed the public reads at Q25 with fastp and called clones with MiXCR. Merged by CDR3 protein, the rows form single entries marked with the most common genes and DNA. For this entry, the V and J calls and clone size follow TCRdb and not the study's own pipeline. Here the sample has 2 million or so distinct CDR3 sequences; 40% to 55% occur a single time. The ten biggest clones cover roughly 2% of the sample.

General findings and caveats noted by the study authors: A strong correlation was found between observed TCR beta diversity and the percentage of naive T cells measured by flow cytometry. Compared with the aged group, the long-lived group had more naive CD4+ T cells, fewer expanded clones and increased TCR diversity, a pattern suggesting age selection. As age increased, observed TCR beta diversity per million T cells dropped in a roughly linear way, and a significant reduction was already evident by age about 40. Because the CMV infection status of the donors was unknown, age-related changes in expanded clonotypes may potentially have been confounded. Bulk unsorted PBMC profiling prevented conclusive comparison of naive and antigen-experienced compartments. Estimates of total diversity from one million sequenced T cells were regarded as lower bounds and underestimates.

Donors were under 40 systemically healthy Caucasian individuals from Russia aged roughly 6 to 95 years. Around 9.8 milliliters of peripheral blood were collected from each donor into EDTA-treated Vacutainer tubes. Ficoll-Paque density-gradient centrifugation was used to isolate PBMCs, with at least 6 million obtained per sample. Trizol reagent was used to extract total RNA from the PBMCs, yielding at least 5.5 micrograms per sample. Naive CD45RAhigh/CD27high T cell percentages were measured by flow cytometry on a PBMC aliquot from every donor. The CDR3 runs 15 residues from the cysteine to the phenylalanine. Kept here is only the CDR3 DNA, which spans 45 bases and is read in frame from base 1. Taken from the germline V gene, the CDR1 and CDR2 loops are MRHNA and SNTAGT. V is cut back by 5 bases and J by 3 bases, with 4 bases in the junction unmatched.

The specimen was blood. This receptor was obtained from a woman aged 40 to 55 in good health. Recombination connected TRBV6-4 to TRBJ1-2, and TRBD1 matches 12 of the central bases. The CDR3 sequence is CASSQGQGAHYGYTF. Here is the DNA: TGTGCCAGCAGTCAGGGACAGGGGGCCCACTATGGCTACACCTTC.